This T cell receptor beta chain was identified during a study of T cells in women clearing cervical HPV infection. As for the study in general: Control women cleared a single incident HPV16 infection within 12 months. With HLA typing for only a few women, HLA confounding remains possible.

Whole-study results and caveats: Richness plus V gene abundances separated cases from controls with AUC roughly 0.85.

Details on this clone: The antigen is not known. The read is 3 residues too short to cover the CDR3 end, so that end is filled in from the germline J gene.

Produced via immunoSEQ multiplex PCR; TCRdb's table is partial and in-frame only. The listing records 36,000 or so clones. All donors had a single incident cervical HPV16 infection, not prevalent. CDR1 is SEHNR, CDR2 FQNEAQ, per germline (reference sequence). Trimming removed 5 bases at V and 5 bases at J, with 15 bases between. The CDR3 is made up of 14 amino acids. The TCR was taken from a woman between 18 and 75 years old with a cervical HPV16 infection that either progressed to CIN3+ or cleared (not recorded which). Sequences were obtained from blood buffy coat. The chain uses TRBV7-9 and TRBJ2-5; TRBD1 is a possible D gene (5 bases). CDR3 DNA, as far as it was read: TGTGCCAGCAGCCACCCAGGGTATGGCGAGACC. This gives the protein CASSHPGYGET. The whole CDR3 is CASSHPGYGETQYF.